This is a list of T cell receptor beta chains from one sample in a study of shared clonotypes between healthy human individuals. The protocol was immunoSEQ multiplex PCR, while the TCRdb copy is restricted to in-frame clones and leaves out a portion. The data contain roughly 810,000 clones, 96% of them singletons. What was sequenced was naive CD8+ T cells sorted from blood. These receptors all stem from a man aged 30-40 years in good health. The conserved cysteine and the conserved F or W are not part of the CDR3 here.

TRBV6-6	TRBJ2-2	ASTGTGELF
TRBV7-6	NA	ASSHRDSPYEQY
TRBV14	TRBJ2-3	ASSPFAGVITDTQY
TRBV27	TRBJ2-1	ASSLSQPLTDEQF
TRBV7-2	TRBJ2-7	ASSLGLAVYEQY
TRBV7-9	TRBJ2-1	ASSLAGGYNEQF
TRBV6-6	TRBJ2-3	ASSYSLAGGADTQY
TRBV6-1	TRBJ1-4	AGPRHRVNEKLF
TRBV5-1	TRBJ1-1	ASSWGQGETEAF
TRBV7-9	TRBJ2-7	ASRNSYEQY
TRBV7-3	TRBJ1-4	ASSSTGGTNEKLF
TRBV29-1	TRBJ2-7	SVGYRGRYEQY
TRBV5-8	TRBJ1-1	ASSQRTGRTEAF
TRBV10-3	TRBJ1-1	AISSGVEAF
TRBV5-4	TRBJ2-1	ASSPMGNEQF
TRBV13	TRBJ2-1	ASSSNSLSGRSDEQF
TRBV5-1	TRBJ2-7	ASSPTGTGDPEQY
TRBV10-2	TRBJ1-4	ASEDPTNEKLF
TRBV6-5	TRBJ2-2	ASRGTSLKSGELF
TRBV29-1	TRBJ2-5	SAQVWDSQETQY
TRBV27	TRBJ2-1	ASSPTGYNEQF
TRBV2	TRBJ2-1	ASRIKSNNEQF
TRBV2	TRBJ2-3	ASPIRVMGTDTQY
TRBV7-9	TRBJ2-2	ASSFLAGLGELF
TRBV4-1	TRBJ1-2	ASSQTGGGGYT
TRBV7-8	TRBJ2-3	ASRGEEDTQY
TRBV6-5	TRBJ1-2	ASSYWQPEANYGYT
TRBV25-1	TRBJ2-7	ASSAPSYEQY
TRBV5-6	TRBJ2-3	ASRNRDSHLTDTQY
TRBV13	TRBJ1-2	ASSLLSGANYGYT
TRBV7-9	TRBJ1-4	ASSSSITGQGKEKLF
TRBV10-1	TRBJ2-1	ASSVGRNTYNEQF
TRBV30	TRBJ2-5	AWSTGPETQY
TRBV29-1	TRBJ2-3	SVDLGTDTQY
TRBV5-1	TRBJ2-1	ASSSGLAGNYNEQF
TRBV10-2	TRBJ2-7	ASFGQGEQY
TRBV27	TRBJ2-1	ASRLAGGPLEQF
TRBV27	TRBJ2-7	ASSSPGLGFYEQY
TRBV7-9	TRBJ2-7	ASSLVMGQFHEQY
TRBV7-9	TRBJ2-3	ASSSRTSGRRGTDTQY